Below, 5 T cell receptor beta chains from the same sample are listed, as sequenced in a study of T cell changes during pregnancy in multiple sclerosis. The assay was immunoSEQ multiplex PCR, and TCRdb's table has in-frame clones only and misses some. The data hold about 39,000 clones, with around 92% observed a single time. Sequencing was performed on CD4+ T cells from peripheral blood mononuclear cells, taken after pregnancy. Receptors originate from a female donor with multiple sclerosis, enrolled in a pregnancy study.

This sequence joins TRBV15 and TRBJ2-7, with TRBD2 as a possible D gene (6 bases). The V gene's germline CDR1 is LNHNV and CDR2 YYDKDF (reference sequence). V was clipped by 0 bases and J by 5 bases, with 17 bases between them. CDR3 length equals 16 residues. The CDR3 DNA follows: TGTGCCACCAGCAGAGATTTTGAGCGGGCTGGGGACGAGCAGTACTTC. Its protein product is CATSRDFERAGDEQYF.

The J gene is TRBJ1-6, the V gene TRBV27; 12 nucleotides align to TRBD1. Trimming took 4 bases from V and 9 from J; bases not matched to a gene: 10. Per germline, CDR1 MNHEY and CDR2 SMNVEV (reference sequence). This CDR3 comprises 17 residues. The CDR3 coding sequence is TGTGCCAGCAGTTCAGCCATCCGGGACAGGGGGCTTTCACCCCTCCACTTT. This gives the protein CASSSAIRDRGLSPLHF.

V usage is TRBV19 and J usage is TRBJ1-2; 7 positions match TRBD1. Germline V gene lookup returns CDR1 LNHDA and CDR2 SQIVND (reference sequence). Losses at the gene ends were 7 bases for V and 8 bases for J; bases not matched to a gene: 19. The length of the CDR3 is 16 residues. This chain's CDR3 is CASTVMGRGKGGGYTF. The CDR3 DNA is TGTGCCAGTACCGTAATGGGCAGGGGGAAGGGTGGCGGCTACACCTTC. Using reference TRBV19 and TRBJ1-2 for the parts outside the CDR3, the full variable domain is DGGITQSPKYLFRKEGQNVTLSCEQNLNHDAMYWYRQDPGQGLRLIYYSQIVNDFQKGDIAEGYSVSREKKESFPLTVTSAQKNPTAFYLCASTVMGRGKGGGYTFGSGTRLTVV.

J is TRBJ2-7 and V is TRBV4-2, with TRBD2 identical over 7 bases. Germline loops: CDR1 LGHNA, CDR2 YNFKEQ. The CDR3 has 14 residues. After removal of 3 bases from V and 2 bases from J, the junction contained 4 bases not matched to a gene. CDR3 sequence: CASSHTGTTYEQYF. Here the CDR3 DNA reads TGTGCCAGCAGCCATACCGGGACTACCTACGAGCAGTACTTC.

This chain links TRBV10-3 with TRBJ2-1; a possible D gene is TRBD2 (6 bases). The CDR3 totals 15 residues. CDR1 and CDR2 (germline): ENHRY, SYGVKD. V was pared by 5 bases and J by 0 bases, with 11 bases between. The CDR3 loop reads CAISRDGSSYNEQFF. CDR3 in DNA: TGTGCCATCAGTCGGGACGGGAGCTCCTACAATGAGCAGTTCTTC.